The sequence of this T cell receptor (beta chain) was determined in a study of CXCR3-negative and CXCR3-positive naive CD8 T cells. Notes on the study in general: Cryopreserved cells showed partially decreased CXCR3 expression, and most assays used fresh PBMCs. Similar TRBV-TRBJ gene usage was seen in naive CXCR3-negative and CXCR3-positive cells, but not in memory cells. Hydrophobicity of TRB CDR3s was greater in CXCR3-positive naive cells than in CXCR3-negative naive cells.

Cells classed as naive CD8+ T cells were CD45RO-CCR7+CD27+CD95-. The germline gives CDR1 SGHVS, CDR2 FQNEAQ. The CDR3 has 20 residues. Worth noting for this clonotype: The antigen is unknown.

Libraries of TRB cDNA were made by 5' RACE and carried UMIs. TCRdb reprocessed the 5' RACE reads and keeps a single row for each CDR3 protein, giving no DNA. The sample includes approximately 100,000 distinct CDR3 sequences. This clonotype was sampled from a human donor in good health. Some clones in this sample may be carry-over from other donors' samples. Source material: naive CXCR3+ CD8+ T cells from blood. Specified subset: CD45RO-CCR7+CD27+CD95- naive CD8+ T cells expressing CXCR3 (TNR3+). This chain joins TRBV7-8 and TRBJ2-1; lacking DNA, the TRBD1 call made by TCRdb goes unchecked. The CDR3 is CASSLVQGKFGRDSYNEQFF.